Each of the 20 T cell receptor beta chains below was sequenced from the same sample in a study of shared T cell receptors in the human thymus (dated by TCRdb to the early 2020s). The method was the immunoSEQ multiplex PCR assay. Here the immuneACCESS table is served through TCRdb, limited to in-frame sequences with V and J called. Missing clones are a known gap in these copies; in checked studies unresolved V genes cover under half, and the rest lacks a known reason. This sample has 720,000 or so clones in its table, and 70% to 90% of those were observed once. The top ten hold more than 0.008% of the sample. The same sample was also used in a study of human thymus T cells.

Input material: thymocytes. Source of these receptors: a girl under three years old with a congenital heart defect. Donor details come from another sample of the same person, matched by shared clones.

This chain joins TRBV6-1 and TRBJ2-7; 10 bases map to TRBD1. The V and J ends lost 6 bases and 5 bases, in that order; junction bases with no gene match: 4. The germline CDR1 and CDR2 sequences are MNHNS and SASEGT. This CDR3 spans 13 amino acids. CDR3 protein: CASRTGGANEQYF. The CDR3 DNA follows: TGTGCCAGCAGGACAGGGGGCGCGAACGAGCAGTACTTC.

V is TRBV25-1 and J is TRBJ1-1; 11 nucleotides line up with TRBD1. This CDR3 has 15 amino acids. V lost 6 bases to trimming and J lost 0 bases; unmatched junction nucleotides: 3. CDR1 MGHDK and CDR2 SYGVNS come from the germline V gene. The CDR3 loop reads CASSGDRGMNTEAFF. The CDR3 DNA reads as TGTGCCAGCAGCGGGGACAGGGGGATGAACACTGAAGCTTTCTTT. The entire variable domain, with the rest obtained from reference TRBV25-1 and TRBJ1-1, is as follows: EADIYQTPRYLVIGTGKKITLECSQTMGHDKMYWYQQDPGMELHLIHYSYGVNSTEKGDLSSESTVSRIRTEHFPLTLESARPSHTSQYLCASSGDRGMNTEAFFGQGTRLTVV.

V gene TRBV6-5 combines with J gene TRBJ2-1; D is uncertain. With 5 bases removed from V and 1 base from J, the gap between germline ends came to 12 bases. CDR1 MNHEY and CDR2 SVGAGI come from the germline V gene. The CDR3 loop spans 15 amino acids. The CDR3 region is CASSRSTGSYNEQFF. CDR3 sequence (DNA): TGTGCCAGCAGTCGATCGACTGGATCCTACAATGAGCAGTTCTTC.

V usage is TRBV28 and J usage is TRBJ2-2; TRBD1 agrees at 11 bases. J gave up 3 bases and V 4 bases, and 10 bases lay outside the gene matches. The CDR3 is made up of 18 amino acids. CDR1 MDHEN and CDR2 SYDVKM come from the germline V gene. The chain's CDR3 is CASSSGQGVWLDTGELFF. In DNA, the CDR3 is TGTGCCAGCAGTTCGGGACAGGGGGTTTGGTTGGACACCGGGGAGCTGTTTTTT.

The CDR3 DNA reads TGTGCCAGCAGTTTACGTCGACAGCAAGCTAATTCACCCCTCCACTTT. This translates into CASSLRRQQANSPLHF. The chain joins TRBV27 to TRBJ1-6, with D perhaps matching TRBD1 (5 bases). The CDR3 is made up of 16 amino acids. V lost 2 bases and J lost 6, with 14 bases in between. The germline gives CDR1 MNHEY, CDR2 SMNVEV (reference sequence).

The chain employs TRBV6-6 and TRBJ2-3; 10 bases fit TRBD2. The CDR3 extends over 15 amino acids. V shed 6 bases and J 2 bases; nucleotides not matched to a gene: 5. Per germline, CDR1 MNHNY and CDR2 SVGAGI (reference sequence). CDR3: CASRVTSGYTDTQYF. The DNA for the CDR3 is TGTGCCAGCAGGGTGACTAGCGGGTACACAGATACGCAGTATTTT.

The V gene is TRBV9, the J gene TRBJ1-1, with D unresolved. V lost 0 bases, J lost 1 base, and 10 bases lay in between. Looked up from germline, CDR1 is SGDLS and CDR2 is YYNGEE. The CDR3 is 15 residues long. CDR3 amino acids: CASSVETEGNTEAFF. The CDR3 DNA is TGTGCCAGCAGCGTAGAAACAGAGGGGAACACTGAAGCTTTCTTT.

The chain has TRBV15 and TRBJ2-5; tentatively, D is TRBD1 (5 bases). The DNA end is more similar to TRBJ2-7, so the J call may be wrong. This CDR3 has 13 amino acids. Germline V gene sequence: CDR1 LNHNV, CDR2 YYDKDF (reference sequence). In DNA, the CDR3 is TGTGCCACCAGCCGGACACGATTATACGAGCAGTACTTC. This sequence encodes CATSRTRLYEQYF.

In this sample, this clone turned up once. The genes are TRBV5-1 and TRBJ2-5; 7 bases line up with TRBD2. The V segment lost 2 bases and the J segment 0 bases; nucleotides outside the gene matches: 10. Per the germline V gene, CDR1 is SGHRS and CDR2 is YFSETQ. This CDR3 spans 17 amino acids. The DNA for the CDR3 is TGCGCCAGCAGCTTCGCGCAGGCCGGGGGGTACCAAGAGACCCAGTACTTC. Its translation: CASSFAQAGGYQETQYF.

The gene calls are TRBV4-1 and TRBJ1-1, with D perhaps matching TRBD1 (6 bases). Per the germline V gene, CDR1 is MGHRA and CDR2 is YSYEKL. The CDR3 runs 14 residues. Trimming shortened V by 0 bases and J by 10 bases, and 15 bases separated the two germline ends. The CDR3 is CASSQDTGHSGAFF. Written as DNA, the CDR3 is TGCGCCAGCAGCCAAGACACAGGGCATTCGGGAGCTTTCTTT.

The V gene is TRBV6-4, the J gene TRBJ2-7; TRBD1 agrees at 7 bases. V trimming: 0 bases; J trimming: 0 bases; junction bases outside the gene matches: 29. Germline V gene sequence: CDR1 MRHNA, CDR2 SNTAGT. The CDR3 has 24 residues. The CDR3 region has the DNA TGTGCCAGCAGTGACTCGAAGGGTAGTAGGAGAACCGGGACAGAGACTATTCCCTCCTACGAGCAGTACTTC. Translation: CASSDSKGSRRTGTETIPSYEQYF.

The V call is TRBV28, the J call TRBJ1-5; 9 bases map to TRBD1. Germline lookup yields CDR1 MDHEN and CDR2 SYDVKM. V was pared by 4 bases and J by 4 bases, with 8 bases of the junction left unmatched. The CDR3 is 16 residues long. The CDR3 reads CASSSPPGQGNQPQHF. DNA for the CDR3: TGTGCCAGCAGTTCCCCCCCCGGACAGGGGAATCAGCCCCAGCATTTT.

V usage is TRBV2 and J usage is TRBJ2-4, with D possibly being TRBD1 (6 bases). The CDR3 is 16 residues long. The germline V and J ends were trimmed by 6 bases and 2 bases, with 17 bases remaining between them. CDR1 is SNHLY, CDR2 FYNNEI, per germline. The CDR3 coding sequence is TGTGCCAGCAGACTACAGGGAAGAATCACCAAAAACATTCAGTACTTC. It yields the protein CASRLQGRITKNIQYF.

This chain uses TRBV7-9 with TRBJ1-2; TRBD1 aligns across 7 bases. This CDR3 has 17 amino acids. V was clipped by 1 base and J by 8 bases; unmatched bases: 16. The germline gives CDR1 SEHNR, CDR2 FQNEAQ (reference sequence). Here the CDR3 reads CASSLVGTDVGVRGYTF. CDR3 coding DNA: TGTGCCAGCAGCTTAGTCGGGACAGATGTTGGTGTTAGGGGCTACACCTTC. Using reference TRBV7-9 and TRBJ1-2 for the parts outside the CDR3, the full variable domain is DTGVSQNPRHKITKRGQNVTFRCDPISEHNRLYWYRQTLGQGPEFLTYFQNEAQLEKSRLLSDRFSAERPKGSFSTLEIQRTEQGDSAMYLCASSLVGTDVGVRGYTFGSGTRLTVV.

V usage is TRBV7-9 and J usage is TRBJ2-7, with 8 bases that match TRBD2. The V gene end was trimmed by 5 bases and the J gene end by 2 bases; junction bases not matched to a gene: 14. This CDR3 has 17 residues. Germline CDR1 is SEHNR and CDR2 is FQNEAQ (reference sequence). In nucleotides, the CDR3 is TGTGCCAGCAGCAGCCGGATAGCGGGGCACAAGGCCTACGAGCAGTACTTC. Protein sequence: CASSSRIAGHKAYEQYF.

The CDR3 reads CASSLFGTGQESKNIQYF. The DNA for the CDR3 is TGTGCCAGCAGCTTATTCGGGACAGGCCAGGAGAGCAAAAACATTCAGTACTTC. The chain recombines TRBV7-9 with TRBJ2-4; 8 bases match TRBD1. The V gene end was trimmed by 2 bases and the J gene end by 3 bases; junction bases not matched to a gene: 12. Per germline, CDR1 SEHNR and CDR2 FQNEAQ (reference sequence). The CDR3 totals 18 residues.

The rearrangement links TRBV6-5 to TRBJ2-4, with a tentative D call TRBD2 (5 bases). The V end lost 2 bases, the J end lost 9 bases, and 17 bases lay between the germline ends. Germline V lookup: CDR1 MNHEY, CDR2 SVGAGI. This CDR3 has 15 residues. Written as DNA, the CDR3 is TGTGCCAGCAGTTACCGGGCTTGGGCGGGTAGCATTCAGTACTTC. It encodes CASSYRAWAGSIQYF.

The rearrangement uses TRBV6-4 and TRBJ2-4; no clear D gene. Looked up from germline, CDR1 is MRHNA and CDR2 is SNTAGT. V was trimmed by 2 bases and J by 0 bases, leaving 5 bases between them. The CDR3 spans 14 residues. As DNA, the CDR3 is TGTGCCAGCAGTGACCCTCTAGCCAAAAACATTCAGTACTTC. This sequence encodes CASSDPLAKNIQYF.

This clone was detected once. Other DNA variants within this sample encode the same CDR3. The chain employs TRBV29-1 and TRBJ1-2; D unclear. This CDR3 contains 12 residues. V was cut by 1 base and J by 8 bases, with 11 bases left in between. Germline V lookup: CDR1 SQVTM, CDR2 ANQGSEA. The CDR3 sequence is CSVEGGSGGYTF. The CDR3, as DNA: TGCAGCGTTGAAGGAGGATCCGGCGGCTACACCTTC.

The gene calls are TRBV19 and TRBJ1-1; 8 bases align to TRBD1. The V and J ends lost 8 bases and 0 bases, in that order; junction bases with no gene match: 14. CDR1 and CDR2 (germline): LNHDA, SQIVND (reference sequence). This CDR3 contains 17 residues. This CDR3 reads CASRVNSETGVNTEAFF. The CDR3 coding sequence is TGTGCCAGTCGGGTAAACAGTGAGACAGGGGTGAACACTGAAGCTTTCTTT.